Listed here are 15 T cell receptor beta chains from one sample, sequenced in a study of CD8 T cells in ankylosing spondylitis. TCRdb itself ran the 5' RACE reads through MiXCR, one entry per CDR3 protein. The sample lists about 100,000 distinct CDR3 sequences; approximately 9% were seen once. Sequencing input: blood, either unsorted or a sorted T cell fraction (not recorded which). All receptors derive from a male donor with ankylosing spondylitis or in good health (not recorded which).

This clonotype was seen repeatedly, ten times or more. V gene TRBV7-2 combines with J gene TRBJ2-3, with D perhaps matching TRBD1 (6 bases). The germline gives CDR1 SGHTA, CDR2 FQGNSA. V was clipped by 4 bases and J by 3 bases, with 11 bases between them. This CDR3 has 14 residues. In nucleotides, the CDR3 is TGTGCCAGCAGCTGGGCGAGGGGGACAGATACGCAGTATTTT. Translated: CASSWARGTDTQYF.

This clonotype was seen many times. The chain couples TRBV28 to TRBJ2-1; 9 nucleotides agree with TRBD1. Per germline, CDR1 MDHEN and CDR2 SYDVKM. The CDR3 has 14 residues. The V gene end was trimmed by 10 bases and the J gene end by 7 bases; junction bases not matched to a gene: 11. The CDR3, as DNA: TGTGCCAACGCCGGGACAGGGATTTGGAATGAGCAGTTCTTC. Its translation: CANAGTGIWNEQFF.

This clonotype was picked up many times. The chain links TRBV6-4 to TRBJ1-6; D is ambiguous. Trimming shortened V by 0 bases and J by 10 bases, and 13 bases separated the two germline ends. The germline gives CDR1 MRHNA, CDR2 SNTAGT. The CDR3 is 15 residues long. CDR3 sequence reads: CASSDSARGLSPLHF. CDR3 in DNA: TGTGCCAGCAGTGACTCGGCACGCGGCTTGTCACCCCTCCACTTT.

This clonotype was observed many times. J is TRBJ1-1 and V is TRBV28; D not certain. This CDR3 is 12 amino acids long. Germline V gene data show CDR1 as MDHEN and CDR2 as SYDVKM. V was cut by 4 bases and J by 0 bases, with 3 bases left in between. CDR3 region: CASSSMNTEAFF. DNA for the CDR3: TGTGCCAGCAGTTCAATGAACACTGAAGCTTTCTTT. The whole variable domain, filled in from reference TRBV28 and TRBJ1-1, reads DVKVTQSSRYLVKRTGEKVFLECVQDMDHENMFWYRQDPGLGLRLIYFSYDVKMKEKGDIPEGYSVSREKKERFSLILESASTNQTSMYLCASSSMNTEAFFGQGTRLTVV.

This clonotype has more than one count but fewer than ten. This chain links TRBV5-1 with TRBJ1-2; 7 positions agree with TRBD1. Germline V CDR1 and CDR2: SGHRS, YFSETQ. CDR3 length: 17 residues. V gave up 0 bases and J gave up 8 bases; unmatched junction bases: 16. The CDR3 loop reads CASSLGDRVAAEGGYTF. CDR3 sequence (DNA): TGCGCCAGCAGCTTGGGTGACAGGGTAGCAGCGGAAGGCGGCTACACCTTC. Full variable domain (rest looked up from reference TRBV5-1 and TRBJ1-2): KAGVTQTPRYLIKTRGQQVTLSCSPISGHRSVSWYQQTPGQGLQFLFEYFSETQRNKGNFPGRFSGRQFSNSRSEMNVSTLELGDSALYLCASSLGDRVAAEGGYTFGSGTRLTVV.

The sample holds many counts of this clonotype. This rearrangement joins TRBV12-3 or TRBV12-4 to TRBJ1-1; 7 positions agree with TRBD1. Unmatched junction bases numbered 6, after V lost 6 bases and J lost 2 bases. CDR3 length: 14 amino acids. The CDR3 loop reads CASSSWDRNTEAFF. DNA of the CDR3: TGTGCCAGCAGCTCATGGGACAGAAACACTGAAGCTTTCTTT.

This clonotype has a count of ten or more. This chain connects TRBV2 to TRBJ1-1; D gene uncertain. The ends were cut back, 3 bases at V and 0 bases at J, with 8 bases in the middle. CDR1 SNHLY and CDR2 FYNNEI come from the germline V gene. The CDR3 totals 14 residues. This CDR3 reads CASSDYSLNTEAFF. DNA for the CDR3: TGTGCCAGCAGTGATTACAGTTTGAACACTGAAGCTTTCTTT. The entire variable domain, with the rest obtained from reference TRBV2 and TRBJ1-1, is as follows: EPEVTQTPSHQVTQMGQEVILRCVPISNHLYFYWYRQILGQKVEFLVSFYNNEISEKSEIFDDQFSVERPDGSNFTLKIRSTKLEDSAMYFCASSDYSLNTEAFFGQGTRLTVV.

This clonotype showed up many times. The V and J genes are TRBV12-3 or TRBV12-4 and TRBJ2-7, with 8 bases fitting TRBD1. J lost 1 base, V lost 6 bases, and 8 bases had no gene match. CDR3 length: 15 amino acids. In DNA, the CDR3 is TGTGCCAGCAGACCGACCGGGACAGGATCCTACGAGCAGTACTTC. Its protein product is CASRPTGTGSYEQYF.

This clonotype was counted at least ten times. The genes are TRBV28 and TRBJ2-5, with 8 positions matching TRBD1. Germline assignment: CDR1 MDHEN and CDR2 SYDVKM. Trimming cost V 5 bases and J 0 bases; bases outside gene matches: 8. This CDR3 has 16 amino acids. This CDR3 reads CASSQLSDRDQETQYF. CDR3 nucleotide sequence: TGTGCCAGCAGTCAACTCTCGGACAGGGACCAAGAGACCCAGTACTTC.

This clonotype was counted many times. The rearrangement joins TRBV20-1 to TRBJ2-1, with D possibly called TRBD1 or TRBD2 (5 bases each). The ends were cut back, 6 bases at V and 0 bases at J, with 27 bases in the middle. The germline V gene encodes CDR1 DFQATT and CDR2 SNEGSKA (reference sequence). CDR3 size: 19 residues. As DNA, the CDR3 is TGCAGTGCCCCGGTGAGGGACGGAGTCTCCTTGGGCTCCTACAATGAGCAGTTCTTC. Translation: CSAPVRDGVSLGSYNEQFF.

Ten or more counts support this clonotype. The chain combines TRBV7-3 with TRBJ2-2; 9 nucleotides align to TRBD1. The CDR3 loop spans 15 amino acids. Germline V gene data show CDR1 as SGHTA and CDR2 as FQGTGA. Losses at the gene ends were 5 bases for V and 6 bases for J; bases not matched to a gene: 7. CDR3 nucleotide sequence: TGTGCCAGCAGCCCACAGGGGGCAGGCGCCGGGGAGCTGTTTTTT. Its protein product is CASSPQGAGAGELFF.

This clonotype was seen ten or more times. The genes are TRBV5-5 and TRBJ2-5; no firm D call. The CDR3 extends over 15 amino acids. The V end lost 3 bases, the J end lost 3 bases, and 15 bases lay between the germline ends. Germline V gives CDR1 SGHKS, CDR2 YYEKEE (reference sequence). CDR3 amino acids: CASSSIANIEETQYF. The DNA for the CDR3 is TGTGCCAGCAGCTCAATCGCGAACATTGAAGAGACCCAGTACTTC.

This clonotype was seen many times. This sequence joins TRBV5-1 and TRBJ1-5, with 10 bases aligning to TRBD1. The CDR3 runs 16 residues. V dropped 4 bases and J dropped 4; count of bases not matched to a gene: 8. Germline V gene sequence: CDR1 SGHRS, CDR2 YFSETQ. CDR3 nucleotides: TGCGCCAGCAGCCCCGGGACAGGGGTAGGAAATCAGCCCCAGCATTTT. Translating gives CASSPGTGVGNQPQHF.

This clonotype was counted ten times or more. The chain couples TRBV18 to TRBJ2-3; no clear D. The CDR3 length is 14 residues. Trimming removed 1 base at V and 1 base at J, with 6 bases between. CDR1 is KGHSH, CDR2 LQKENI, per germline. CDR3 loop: CASSPQQGTDTQYF. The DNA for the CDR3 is TGTGCCAGCTCACCACAGCAGGGCACAGATACGCAGTATTTT. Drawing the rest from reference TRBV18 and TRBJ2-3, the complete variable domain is NAGVMQNPRHLVRRRGQEARLRCSPMKGHSHVYWYRQLPEEGLKFMVYLQKENIIDESGMPKERFSAEFPKEGPSILRIQQVVRGDSAAYFCASSPQQGTDTQYFGPGTRLTVL.

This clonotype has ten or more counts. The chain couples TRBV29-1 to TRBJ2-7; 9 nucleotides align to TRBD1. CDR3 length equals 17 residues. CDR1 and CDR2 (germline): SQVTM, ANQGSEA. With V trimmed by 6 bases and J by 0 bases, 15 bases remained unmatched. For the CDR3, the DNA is TGCAGCGTCCCGGACAGGGGCGCTCGAAATAGCTCCTACGAGCAGTACTTC. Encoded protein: CSVPDRGARNSSYEQYF.